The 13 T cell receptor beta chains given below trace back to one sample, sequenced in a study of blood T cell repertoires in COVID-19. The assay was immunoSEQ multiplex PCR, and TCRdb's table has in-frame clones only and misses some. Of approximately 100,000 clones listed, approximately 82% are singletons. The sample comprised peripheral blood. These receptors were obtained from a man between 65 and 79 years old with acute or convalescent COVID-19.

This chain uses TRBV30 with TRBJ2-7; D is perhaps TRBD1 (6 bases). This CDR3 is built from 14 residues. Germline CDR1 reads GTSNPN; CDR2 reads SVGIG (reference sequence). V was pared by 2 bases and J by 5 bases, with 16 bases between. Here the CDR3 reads CAWSRQGYPDEQYF. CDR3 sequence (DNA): TGTGCCTGGAGTAGGCAGGGGTATCCGGACGAGCAGTACTTC.

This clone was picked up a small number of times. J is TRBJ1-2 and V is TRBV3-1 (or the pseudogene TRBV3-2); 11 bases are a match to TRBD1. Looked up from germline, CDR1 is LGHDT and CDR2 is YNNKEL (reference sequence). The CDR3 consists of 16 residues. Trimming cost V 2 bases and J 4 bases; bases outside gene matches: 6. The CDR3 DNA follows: TGTGCCAGCAGCCAACGTAGGACAGGGGGCGGCTATGGCTACACCTTC. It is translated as CASSQRRTGGGYGYTF.

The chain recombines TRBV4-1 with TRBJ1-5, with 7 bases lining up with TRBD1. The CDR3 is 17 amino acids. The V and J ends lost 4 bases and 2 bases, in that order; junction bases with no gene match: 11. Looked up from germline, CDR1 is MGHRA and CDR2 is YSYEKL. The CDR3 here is CASSPRGDPRGNQPQHF. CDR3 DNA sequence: TGCGCCAGCAGCCCCAGGGGGGACCCCAGGGGCAATCAGCCCCAGCATTTT.

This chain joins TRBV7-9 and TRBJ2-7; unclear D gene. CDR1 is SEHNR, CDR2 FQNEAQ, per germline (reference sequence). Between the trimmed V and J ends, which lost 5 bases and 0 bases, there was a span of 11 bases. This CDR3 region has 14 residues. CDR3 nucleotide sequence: TGTGCCAGCAGCGTCCCCTCCGGCTCCTACGAGCAGTACTTC. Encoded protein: CASSVPSGSYEQYF.

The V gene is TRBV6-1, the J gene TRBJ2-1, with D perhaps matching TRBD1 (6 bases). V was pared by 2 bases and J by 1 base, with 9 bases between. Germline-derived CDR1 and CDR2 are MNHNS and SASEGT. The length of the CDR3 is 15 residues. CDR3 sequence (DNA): TGTGCCAGCAGTGAATCTACAGGGTCCTACAATGAGCAGTTCTTC. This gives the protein CASSESTGSYNEQFF.

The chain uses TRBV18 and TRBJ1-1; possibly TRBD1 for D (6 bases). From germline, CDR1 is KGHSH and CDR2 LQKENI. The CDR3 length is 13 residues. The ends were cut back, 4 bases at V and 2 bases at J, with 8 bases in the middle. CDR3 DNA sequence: TGTGCCAGCTCACTGGGACACAACACTGAAGCTTTCTTT. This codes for CASSLGHNTEAFF.

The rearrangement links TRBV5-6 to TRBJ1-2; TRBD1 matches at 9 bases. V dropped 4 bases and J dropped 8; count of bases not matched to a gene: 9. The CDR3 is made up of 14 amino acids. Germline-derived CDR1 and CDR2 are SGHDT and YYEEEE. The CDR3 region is CASSAGQGLGGYTF. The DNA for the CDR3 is TGTGCCAGCAGCGCCGGACAGGGGCTGGGCGGCTACACCTTC.

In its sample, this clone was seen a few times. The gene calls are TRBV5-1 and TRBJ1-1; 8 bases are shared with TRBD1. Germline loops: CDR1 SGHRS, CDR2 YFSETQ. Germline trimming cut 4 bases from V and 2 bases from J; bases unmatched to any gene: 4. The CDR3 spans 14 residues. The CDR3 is CASSNGQGNTEAFF. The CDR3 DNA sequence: TGCGCCAGCAGCAACGGACAGGGCAACACTGAAGCTTTCTTT.

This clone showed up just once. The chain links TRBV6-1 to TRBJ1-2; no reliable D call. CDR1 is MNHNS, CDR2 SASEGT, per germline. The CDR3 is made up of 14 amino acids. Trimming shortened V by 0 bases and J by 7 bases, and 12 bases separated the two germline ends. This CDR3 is CASSEARGIGGYTF. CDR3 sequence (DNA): TGTGCCAGCAGTGAAGCGCGGGGAATCGGTGGCTACACCTTC.

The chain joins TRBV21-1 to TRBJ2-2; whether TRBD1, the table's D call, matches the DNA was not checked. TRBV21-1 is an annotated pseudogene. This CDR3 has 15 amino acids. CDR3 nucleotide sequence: TGTGCCAGCATAACACAGGGGATCCGCACCGGGGAGCTGTTTTTT. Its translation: CASITQGIRTGELFF.

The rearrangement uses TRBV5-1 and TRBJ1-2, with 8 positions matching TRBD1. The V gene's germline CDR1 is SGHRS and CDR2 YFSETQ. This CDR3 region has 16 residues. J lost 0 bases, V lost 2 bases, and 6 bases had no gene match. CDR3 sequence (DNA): TGCGCCAGCAGCTTATCCGGGACAGGCTCTAACTATGGCTACACCTTC. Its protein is CASSLSGTGSNYGYTF. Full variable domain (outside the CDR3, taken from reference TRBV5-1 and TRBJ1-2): KAGVTQTPRYLIKTRGQQVTLSCSPISGHRSVSWYQQTPGQGLQFLFEYFSETQRNKGNFPGRFSGRQFSNSRSEMNVSTLELGDSALYLCASSLSGTGSNYGYTFGSGTRLTVV.

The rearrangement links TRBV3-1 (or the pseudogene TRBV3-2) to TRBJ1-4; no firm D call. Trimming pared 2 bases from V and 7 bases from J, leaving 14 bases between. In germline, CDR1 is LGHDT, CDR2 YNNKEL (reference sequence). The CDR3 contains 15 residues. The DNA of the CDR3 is TGTGCCAGCAGCCAAAGACCGGACTGGGGTGAAAAACTGTTTTTT. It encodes CASSQRPDWGEKLFF.

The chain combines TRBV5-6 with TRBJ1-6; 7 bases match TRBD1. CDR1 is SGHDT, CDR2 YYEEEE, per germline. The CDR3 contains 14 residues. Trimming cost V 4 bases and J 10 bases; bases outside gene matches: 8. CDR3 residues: CASSISQGGSPLHF. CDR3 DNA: TGTGCCAGCAGCATTTCCCAGGGGGGCTCACCCCTCCACTTT.